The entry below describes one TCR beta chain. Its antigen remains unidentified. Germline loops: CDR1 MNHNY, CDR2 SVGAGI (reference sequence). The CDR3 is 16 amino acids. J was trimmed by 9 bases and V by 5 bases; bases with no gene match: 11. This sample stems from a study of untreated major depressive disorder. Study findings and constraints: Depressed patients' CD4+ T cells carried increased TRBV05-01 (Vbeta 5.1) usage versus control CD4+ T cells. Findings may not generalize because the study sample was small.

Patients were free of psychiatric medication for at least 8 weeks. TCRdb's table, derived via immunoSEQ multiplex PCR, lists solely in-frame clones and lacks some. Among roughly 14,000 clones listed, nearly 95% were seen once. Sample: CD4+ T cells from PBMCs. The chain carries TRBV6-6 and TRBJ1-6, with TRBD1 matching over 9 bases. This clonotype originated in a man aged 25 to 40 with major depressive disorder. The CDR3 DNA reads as TGTGCCAGCAGTCCAACGGGACAGGGCGGAATTTCACCCCTCCACTTT. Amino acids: CASSPTGQGGISPLHF.